The 27 T cell receptor beta chains reported below all come from one sample, sequenced in a study of identical twins. TCRdb called the 5' RACE reads again in MiXCR, with one record for every CDR3 protein. The sample shows 500,000 to 650,000 distinct CDR3 sequences, less than 9% of them seen only once. These data also featured in a second study, about yellow fever vaccine responses in identical twins.

What was sequenced was PBMCs. These receptors all come from a woman aged 18-29 years in good health.

This clonotype was found many times. The chain combines TRBV10-3 with TRBJ2-1, with 9 bases identical to TRBD2. There are 16 residues in the CDR3. Germline CDR1 ENHRY, CDR2 SYGVKD. The V segment lost 8 bases and the J segment 3 bases; nucleotides outside the gene matches: 11. CDR3 region: CAIRRASSGGYNEQFF. Written as DNA, the CDR3 is TGTGCCATCCGGAGGGCAAGTAGCGGGGGCTACAATGAGCAGTTCTTC.

This clonotype showed up many times. J is TRBJ2-7 and V is TRBV12-3 or TRBV12-4; the D is unclear. This CDR3 contains 12 residues. Trimming took off 2 bases at V and 2 bases at J, with 4 bases between the two ends. CDR3 region: CASSLHTYEQYF. The DNA of the CDR3 is TGTGCCAGCAGTTTACATACCTACGAGCAGTACTTC.

This clonotype was seen repeatedly, ten times or more. The chain is built from TRBV24-1 and TRBJ2-1, with 10 bases that match TRBD2. The CDR3 has 14 residues. Trimming cost V 7 bases and J 8 bases; bases outside gene matches: 7. CDR1 is KGHDR, CDR2 SFDVKD, per germline. The DNA of the CDR3 is TGTGCCACCAGGGCAGCGGGAGGGTCCCATGAGCAGTTCTTC. Encoded protein: CATRAAGGSHEQFF.

This clonotype was seen repeatedly, ten times or more. The V gene is TRBV5-1, the J gene TRBJ1-1, with D hard to call. Germline V gene sequence: CDR1 SGHRS, CDR2 YFSETQ. There are 12 residues in the CDR3. V dropped 3 bases and J dropped 4 bases, with 7 bases sitting between them. CDR3 in DNA: TGCGCCAGCAGCTCGCGAAGCACTGAAGCTTTCTTT. Amino acid sequence: CASSSRSTEAFF. Drawing the rest from reference TRBV5-1 and TRBJ1-1, the complete variable domain is KAGVTQTPRYLIKTRGQQVTLSCSPISGHRSVSWYQQTPGQGLQFLFEYFSETQRNKGNFPGRFSGRQFSNSRSEMNVSTLELGDSALYLCASSSRSTEAFFGQGTRLTVV.

This clonotype was observed at least ten times. This chain uses TRBV6-6 with TRBJ1-2; D possibly corresponds to TRBD1 (6 bases). The CDR3 length is 13 residues. Deletions cut 6 bases from V and 11 bases from J, with 19 bases between. Germline V CDR1 and CDR2: MNHNY, SVGAGI (reference sequence). CDR3: CASSLPGGMEYTF. The CDR3 DNA follows: TGTGCCAGCAGCCTTCCCGGGGGCATGGAATACACCTTC.

This clonotype turned up a few times. The J gene is TRBJ2-1, the V gene TRBV19; TRBD2 aligns across 8 bases. This CDR3 spans 15 amino acids. Germline V CDR1 and CDR2: LNHDA, SQIVND (reference sequence). The V gene end was trimmed by 3 bases and the J gene end by 4 bases; junction bases not matched to a gene: 5. CDR3 sequence reads: CASSMGLGAYNEQFF. The CDR3 coding sequence is TGTGCCAGTAGTATGGGACTAGGGGCTTACAATGAGCAGTTCTTC.

J is TRBJ1-5 and V is TRBV20-1, with TRBD1 as a possible D gene (5 bases). This CDR3 is 15 amino acids long. V was shortened by 0 bases and J by 7 bases, with 16 bases between the two germline ends. Germline CDR1 reads DFQATT; CDR2 reads SNEGSKA (reference sequence). The CDR3 sequence is CSARDRGRPSQPQHF. As DNA, the CDR3 is TGCAGTGCTAGAGATCGGGGCAGGCCCTCCCAGCCCCAGCATTTT.

This clonotype appeared a few times. The rearrangement uses TRBV2 and TRBJ2-1; D possibly uses TRBD1 or TRBD2 (6 bases each). V was cut by 8 bases and J by 6 bases, with 11 bases left in between. The germline gives CDR1 SNHLY, CDR2 FYNNEI. This CDR3 comprises 12 residues. The CDR3 loop is CASGGPRNEQFF. In DNA form, the CDR3 reads TGTGCCAGCGGGGGGCCGCGCAATGAGCAGTTCTTC.

This sequence joins TRBV12-3 or TRBV12-4 and TRBJ2-7, with 11 bases identical to TRBD2. The CDR3 has 16 amino acids. Losses at the gene ends were 3 bases for V and 3 bases for J; bases not matched to a gene: 7. CDR3 loop: CASSFIAGGPLYEQYF. In DNA form, the CDR3 reads TGTGCCAGCAGTTTTATAGCGGGAGGGCCCCTCTACGAGCAGTACTTC.

In this sample, this clonotype turned up many times. J is TRBJ1-1 and V is TRBV28; the D is unclear. CDR3 length: 14 residues. Germline assignment: CDR1 MDHEN and CDR2 SYDVKM. Trimming stripped 2 bases from V and 1 base from J, with 8 bases between. The CDR3 region has the DNA TGTGCCAGCAGTTTAGTTTATAGGAACACTGAAGCTTTCTTT. Amino acids: CASSLVYRNTEAFF.

V usage is TRBV12-3 or TRBV12-4 and J usage is TRBJ2-1; 8 bases map to TRBD2. The CDR3 sequence is 16 residues long. Trimming removed 5 bases from V and 1 base from J; junction bases left unmatched: 7. CDR3 nucleotides: TGTGCCAGCAGTCTCCTTAGCGGGGTATCCTACAATGAGCAGTTCTTC. Protein product: CASSLLSGVSYNEQFF.

Ten or more counts support this clonotype. The V call is TRBV5-1, the J call TRBJ2-7; D is perhaps TRBD2 (5 bases). Trimming left V 3 bases short and J 7 bases short, with 17 bases between. The CDR3 has 14 amino acids. Germline V gene lookup returns CDR1 SGHRS and CDR2 YFSETQ. As DNA, the CDR3 is TGCGCCAGCAGCTGGGCCCCGGGGTCTCTAGAGCAGTACTTC. Translated, it gives CASSWAPGSLEQYF.

The J gene is TRBJ2-3, the V gene TRBV20-1, with 12 nucleotides matching TRBD2. J was trimmed by 2 bases and V by 6 bases; bases with no gene match: 12. The CDR3 is 17 residues long. Germline CDR1 is DFQATT and CDR2 is SNEGSKA (reference sequence). The CDR3 DNA reads as TGCAGTGCCGCGCGGTGGACTAGCGGGACAGACACAGATACGCAGTATTTT. It encodes CSAARWTSGTDTDTQYF.

This clonotype was picked up a small number of times. As DNA, the CDR3 is TGCAGCGTTGAAGAGGCGGCGGGAGCTTTCTTT. Protein product: CSVEEAAGAFF. The rearrangement links TRBV29-1 to TRBJ1-1, with D unclear. This CDR3 spans 11 amino acids. CDR1 and CDR2 from the germline V gene are SQVTM and ANQGSEA. Trimming left V 0 bases short and J 10 bases short, with 9 bases between.

The sample holds many counts of this clonotype. This chain links TRBV24-1 with TRBJ1-1; maybe TRBD1 (5 bases). The germline V and J ends were trimmed by 4 bases and 8 bases, with 13 bases remaining between them. Germline-derived CDR1 and CDR2 are KGHDR and SFDVKD. The CDR3 spans 13 residues. The CDR3 bases are TGTGCCACCAGTGACCAAGACAGCCGCGAAGCTTTCTTT. It codes for CATSDQDSREAFF.

The chain couples TRBV5-6 to TRBJ2-6; no reliable D call. The CDR3 has 15 residues. Germline V gene data show CDR1 as SGHDT and CDR2 as YYEEEE. V was clipped by 4 bases and J by 0 bases, with 8 bases between them. The chain's CDR3 is CASSGRSSGANVLTF. In DNA, the CDR3 is TGTGCCAGCAGCGGTCGTAGCTCTGGGGCCAACGTCCTGACTTTC.

This clonotype was picked up a small number of times. The rearrangement joins TRBV29-1 to TRBJ2-2, with D maybe TRBD1 (6 bases). This CDR3 is built from 14 residues. V was trimmed by 6 bases and J by 3 bases, leaving 14 bases between them. Germline-derived CDR1 and CDR2 are SQVTM and ANQGSEA. CDR3 sequence: CSVQGKGYTGELFF. The CDR3 coding sequence is TGCAGCGTACAGGGAAAAGGTTACACCGGGGAGCTGTTTTTT.

This clonotype appeared a few times. The chain links TRBV7-9 to TRBJ1-5, with 9 bases that match TRBD1. CDR3 length equals 15 residues. Per the germline V gene, CDR1 is SEHNR and CDR2 is FQNEAQ (reference sequence). With V trimmed by 4 bases and J by 5 bases, 6 bases remained unmatched. This chain's CDR3 is CASSSTGGHDQPQHF. The CDR3 DNA reads TGTGCCAGCAGCTCGACAGGGGGGCACGATCAGCCCCAGCATTTT.

This clonotype was found a few times. The CDR3 nucleotides read TGTGCTAGTGGTTTGGGGGAGGGCCGGGATGGAGAGACCCAGTACTTC. Translation: CASGLGEGRDGETQYF. This sequence joins TRBV12-5 and TRBJ2-5, with TRBD2 matching 7 bases. V gave up 1 base and J gave up 4 bases; unmatched junction bases: 9. The CDR3 length is 16 residues. Germline values: CDR1 LGHNT, CDR2 FRNRAP.

This clonotype came up many times. V gene TRBV11-3 combines with J gene TRBJ2-2; unclear D gene. The CDR3 consists of 12 residues. Germline-derived CDR1 and CDR2 are SGHNT and YENEEA. Deletions cut 11 bases from V and 1 base from J, with 8 bases between. CDR3 residues: CAESGNTGELFF. The CDR3, as DNA: TGTGCCGAGTCCGGGAACACCGGGGAGCTGTTTTTT.

This clonotype was counted a few times. The chain is built from TRBV20-1 and TRBJ2-6; no reliable D call. With 7 bases removed from V and 3 bases from J, the gap between germline ends came to 4 bases. Germline V CDR1 and CDR2: DFQATT, SNEGSKA (reference sequence). The CDR3 extends over 11 amino acids. CDR3 protein: CSVRGANVLTF. The CDR3 region has the DNA TGCAGTGTACGTGGGGCCAACGTCCTGACTTTC.

CDR3 sequence: CASSARGLPYEQYV. CDR3 bases: TGTGCCAGCAGCGCCAGAGGGTTGCCCTACGAGCAGTACGTC. The chain has TRBV7-9 and TRBJ2-7; a possible D gene is TRBD2 (5 bases). The V end lost 5 bases, the J end lost 2 bases, and 13 bases lay between the germline ends. The CDR3 length is 14 residues. CDR1 and CDR2 from the germline V gene are SEHNR and FQNEAQ (reference sequence).

V usage is TRBV11-2 and J usage is TRBJ2-6; 7 positions agree with TRBD1. Germline assignment: CDR1 SGHAT and CDR2 FQNNGV. The CDR3 runs 19 residues. V lost 5 bases, J lost 1 base, and 14 bases stayed unmatched. CDR3 DNA sequence: TGTGCCAGCAGCGCGCCGACAGGGAGCGTGGGATCTGGGGCCAACGTCCTGACTTTC. The encoded protein is CASSAPTGSVGSGANVLTF.

At least ten counts were recorded for this clonotype. One end of the junction fails to match germline, which may point to a read error. The chain joins TRBV6-9 to TRBJ2-2, with 13 bases matching TRBD2. The CDR3 covers 15 residues. The germline V gene encodes CDR1 MNHGY and CDR2 SVAAGI. CDR3 amino acids: CASSYSGTGRTSGRF. CDR3 nucleotide sequence: TGTGCCAGCAGTTACTCCGGGACAGGAAGGACTAGCGGGAGATTT.

This clonotype was counted between two and nine times. This chain joins TRBV6-2 or TRBV6-3 and TRBJ2-5, with 9 bases that match TRBD2. Germline CDR1 reads MNHEY; CDR2 reads SVGEGT. This CDR3 region has 17 residues. V lost 7 bases and J lost 5; bases outside the gene matches: 17. The CDR3 reads CASTQHGGGGARETQYF. The CDR3 bases are TGTGCCAGCACCCAGCACGGCGGCGGGGGGGCCCGGGAGACCCAGTACTTC.

There are a few counts of this clonotype. The genes are TRBV5-1 and TRBJ2-7, with D possibly TRBD2 on 5 matching bases. CDR1 SGHRS and CDR2 YFSETQ come from the germline V gene. V was clipped by 4 bases and J by 4 bases, with 9 bases between them. This CDR3 region has 12 residues. Here the CDR3 reads CASSLEAYEQYF. CDR3 coding DNA: TGCGCCAGCAGCCTGGAGGCGTACGAGCAGTACTTC. Together with reference TRBV5-1 and TRBJ2-7, the CDR3 gives the full variable domain: KAGVTQTPRYLIKTRGQQVTLSCSPISGHRSVSWYQQTPGQGLQFLFEYFSETQRNKGNFPGRFSGRQFSNSRSEMNVSTLELGDSALYLCASSLEAYEQYFGPGTRLTVT.

The chain links TRBV5-1 to TRBJ2-1, with 10 nucleotides matching TRBD2. The length of the CDR3 is 14 residues. V gave up 3 bases and J gave up 6 bases; unmatched junction bases: 3. Germline V gene lookup returns CDR1 SGHRS and CDR2 YFSETQ. CDR3 DNA sequence: TGCGCCAGCAGCTCATCTAGCGGGGGCAATGAGCAGTTCTTC. This encodes CASSSSSGGNEQFF.